This is a list of T cell receptor beta chains from one sample in a study of blood T cell repertoires in COVID-19. Some clones are missing from TCRdb's copy, which holds only in-frame ones; the method was immunoSEQ multiplex PCR. The sample shows roughly 350,000 clones, under 95% of them seen only once. The sample consisted of peripheral blood. The receptors shown here come from a woman aged 18-35 years who had recovered from COVID-19. Both conserved end residues are part of each CDR3. D genes are given only for firm matches. Clone size is stated in some rows and not others, as once, few, many or a class when expanded.

v_gene	len	abundance	j_gene	d_gene	CDR3nt	CDR3aa
TRBV5-3	13	.	TRBJ2-3	TRBD1	TGTGCCACGTGGGACAGGGGGAGGGATACGCAGTATTTT	CATWDRGRDTQYF
TRBV24-1	16	.	TRBJ2-1	TRBD1	TGTGCCACCAGTGGTACACAGGGGGCCCAGTACAATGAGCAGTTCTTC	CATSGTQGAQYNEQFF
TRBV5-8	16	.	TRBJ2-1	TRBD2	TGTGCCAGCAGCCACCCTGTAGGACTAGCGGGAAATGAGCAGTTCTTC	CASSHPVGLAGNEQFF
TRBV6-2/TRBV6-3	15	.	TRBJ2-3	.	TGTGCCAGCAGTTCCACCGCCACTTACACAGATACGCAGTATTTT	CASSSTATYTDTQYF
TRBV20-1	15	.	TRBJ1-5	.	TGCAGTGCTAGTTCTGGGGGGGGGATGGTCCAGCCCCAGCATTTT	CSASSGGGMVQPQHF
TRBV6-2/TRBV6-3	17	.	TRBJ1-1	.	TGTGCCAGCAGTTACTCCAGCGGGACACCTTTGAACACTGAAGCTTTCTTT	CASSYSSGTPLNTEAFF
TRBV7-9	15	few	TRBJ2-1	TRBD1	TGTGCCAGCAGCTTAGCCAGGGGGCGCTTAAATGAGCAGTTCTTC	CASSLARGRLNEQFF
TRBV11-2	15	.	TRBJ2-1	.	TGTGCCAGCAGCTTACCTAAGCCCACGGGCAATGAGCAGTTCTTC	CASSLPKPTGNEQFF
TRBV5-4	15	once	TRBJ1-2	TRBD1	TGTGCCAGCAGCCCGTGGGGACAGATCAACTATGGCTACACCTTC	CASSPWGQINYGYTF
TRBV4-3	15	few	TRBJ1-6	.	TGCGCCAGCAACGCGGAGGTGACTAATAATTCACCCCTCCACTTT	CASNAEVTNNSPLHF
TRBV5-1	16	.	TRBJ1-3	.	TGCGCCAGCAGCTTGTCCCCGGGGGGGGCTGGAAACACCATATATTTT	CASSLSPGGAGNTIYF
TRBV29-1	15	.	TRBJ2-3	TRBD2	TGCAGCGTCAGGGAGAGCGGGGACCCTGCAGATACGCAGTATTTT	CSVRESGDPADTQYF
TRBV6-5	15	.	TRBJ1-6	.	TGTGCCAGCAGTTACCCGGACCCGGGGGGTTCACCCCTCCACTTT	CASSYPDPGGSPLHF
TRBV9	18	.	TRBJ2-1	TRBD2	TGTGCCAGCAGCGTAGCCTGGTCTAGCGGGAGACAATACAATGAGCAGTTCTTC	CASSVAWSSGRQYNEQFF
TRBV7-9	13	once	TRBJ2-2	.	TGTGCCAGCAGCGCTACGAACACCGGGGAGCTGTTTTTT	CASSATNTGELFF
TRBV5-4	13	.	TRBJ1-1	.	TGTGCCAGCAGCTTGGCCCGGGGAGATGAAGCTTTCTTT	CASSLARGDEAFF
TRBV5-5	14	.	TRBJ2-3	.	TGTGCCAGCAGCAAAGGACAGAACACAGATACGCAGTATTTT	CASSKGQNTDTQYF
TRBV3-1/TRBV3-2	16	.	TRBJ2-2	TRBD1	TGTGCCAGCAGCCGGACAGGGGGCGGGAACACCGGGGAGCTGTTTTTT	CASSRTGGGNTGELFF
TRBV5-1	14	.	TRBJ2-2	.	TGCGCCAGCAGGGGGACACTTCATGCCGGGGAGCTGTTTTTT	CASRGTLHAGELFF
TRBV15	16	.	TRBJ1-1	TRBD1	TGTGCCACCAGCAGAGATCACCCGACAGGGTATCACGAAGCTTTCTTT	CATSRDHPTGYHEAFF
TRBV4-1	15	.	TRBJ2-1	TRBD1	TGCGCCAGCAGCCAGACAGGGGATTCCTACAATGAGCAGTTCTTC	CASSQTGDSYNEQFF
TRBV7-8	15	.	TRBJ2-5	TRBD2	TGTGCCAGCAGCTCCTCCCCCAGCGGGAGGGAGACCCAGTACTTC	CASSSSPSGRETQYF
TRBV5-6	15	.	TRBJ2-1	TRBD1	TGTGCCAGCAGCCTGACAGGGGCATCCTACAATGAGCAGTTCTTC	CASSLTGASYNEQFF
TRBV11-2	15	once	TRBJ1-2	.	TGTGCCAGCAGCACCCCCGGCGCGGGGGTGGGAGGCTACACCTTC	CASSTPGAGVGGYTF
TRBV3-1/TRBV3-2	17	.	TRBJ2-5	TRBD2	TGTGCCAGCAGCCGGACCACCGGACTAGCGGGAGGGGAGACCCAGTACTTC	CASSRTTGLAGGETQYF
TRBV23-1	16	.	TRBJ2-4	TRBD2	TGCGCCAGCAGTCAATCGAGGACTAGCGGGAGGCCCATTCAGTACTTC	CASSQSRTSGRPIQYF
TRBV29-1	15	.	TRBJ2-5	TRBD2	TGCAGCGCACGAGGACTAGCGGGAGTGCAAGAGACCCAGTACTTC	CSARGLAGVQETQYF
TRBV4-1	15	.	TRBJ1-2	TRBD1	TGCGCCAGCAGCCAATACGCGAGAGGGGGCACTGGCTACACCTTC	CASSQYARGGTGYTF
TRBV4-1	19	.	TRBJ1-1	TRBD1	TGCGCCAGCAGCCAATTTCGCCCATGGCCGGGACAGTGGAACACTGAAGCTTTCTTT	CASSQFRPWPGQWNTEAFF
TRBV7-9	16	once	TRBJ2-1	TRBD2	TGTGCCAGCAGCTTACCCATTGGCGGGAGTTACAATGAGCAGTTCTTC	CASSLPIGGSYNEQFF
TRBV10-1	15	.	TRBJ2-3	.	TGCGCCAGCAGCCGCGTACAGGGATTCACAGATACGCAGTATTTT	CASSRVQGFTDTQYF
TRBV3-1/TRBV3-2	14	.	TRBJ2-5	.	TGTGCCAGCAGCCAAAACAGACACGGAGAGACCCAGTACTTC	CASSQNRHGETQYF